The entry that follows covers one T cell receptor beta chain sequence. The data belong to a study of T-cell reconstitution after alpha-beta-depleted transplantation in children. The V end was cut by 8 bases, the J end by 3 bases, with 20 bases between. The CDR3 contains 16 residues. The germline CDR1 and CDR2 sequences are MGHDK and SYGVNS. Molecular barcoding with unique molecular identifiers was used for the TCRbeta library. TCRdb fed the PCR reads into MiXCR, producing one record per CDR3 protein. Of approximately 390,000 distinct CDR3 sequences listed, approximately 11% are singletons. V gene TRBV25-1 combines with J gene TRBJ1-5; no clear D. Specimen: PBMCs from the stem cell graft donor, collected from the stem cell graft. The sequence was collected from a human donor who donated a stem cell graft to a child with acute myeloid leukemia. In nucleotides, the CDR3 is TGTGCCAGCCCCAACGGACGGGGATCCCACAATCAGCCCCAGCATTTT. This sequence encodes CASPNGRGSHNQPQHF.